This T cell receptor beta chain is drawn from a study of CD8 T cells in ankylosing spondylitis. This clonotype was picked up a small number of times. The antigen remains undetermined. CDR3 length: 17 residues. Germline V gives CDR1 MNHEY, CDR2 SMNVEV (reference sequence). With 2 bases clipped from V and 0 bases from J, the junction kept 9 bases outside the gene matches. The study's findings and limits: What appeared characteristic of ankylosing spondylitis blood was a TCR beta motif of about eight highly homologous variants. Enrichment of disease-linked clones was reportedly significant in matched ankylosing spondylitis synovial fluid.

MiXCR, run by TCRdb on the 5' RACE reads, gives a single entry per CDR3 protein. The sample consists of 200,000 to 250,000 distinct CDR3 sequences, about a sixth of them appearing once. The chain recombines TRBV27 with TRBJ1-1, with TRBD1 matching over 7 bases. Material: blood, either unsorted or a sorted T cell fraction (not recorded which). This receptor was taken from a male donor with ankylosing spondylitis. The CDR3 loop is CASSLGALTGVNTEAFF. The CDR3 region has the DNA TGTGCCAGCAGTTTAGGGGCCCTAACAGGGGTGAACACTGAAGCTTTCTTT.